The entry below gives a single TCR beta chain sequence along with its context. What it recognizes is unknown. The germline V gene has CDR1 MRHNA and CDR2 SNTAGT. The germline V and J ends were trimmed by 3 bases and 8 bases, with 20 bases remaining between them. The CDR3 totals 16 residues. The data were obtained in a study of OX40 agonist ivuxolimab in advanced cancers. At the level of the study: One patient with hepatocellular carcinoma and two with cutaneous melanoma, three in all, had partial responses.

Notes on the study in general: At 0.1 to 3.0 mg/kg, CD4+ and CD8+ blood T cells expanded clonally by week 6.

Exclusion applied to patients with autoimmune disease history or systemic immunosuppression. The repertoire was sequenced with immunoSEQ multiplex PCR; TCRdb's copy has only in-frame clones and lacks some. The sample has about 69,000 clones; about 84% are singletons. The V call is TRBV6-4, the J call TRBJ2-1; the D gene is possibly TRBD2 (6 bases). The source was CD4+ or CD8+ T cells sorted from blood, collected in a trial of the OX40 agonist ivuxolimab. The clonotype comes from an adult with an advanced solid tumor such as melanoma, head and neck, liver or kidney cancer. As DNA, the CDR3 is TGTGCCAGCAGTGAGGTCTTTGCGGGGACTTCAGATGAGCAGTTCTTC. This translates into CASSEVFAGTSDEQFF.